Given below is one T cell receptor (beta chain) in context. What it binds is not known. Trimming took 6 bases from V and 6 from J, leaving 27 bases between them. Germline-derived CDR1 and CDR2 are SGHVS and FQNEAQ. The CDR3 totals 18 residues. The data were taken from a study of OX40 agonist ivuxolimab in advanced cancers. Study information: The patients received agonistic anti-OX40 (CD134) antibody ivuxolimab. Subjects had a mean age of 60 years, with a range of roughly 23 to 79; just over 80% were male. Findings and caveats of the study: In CD8+ T cells, expanded clones were on average more numerous than in CD4+. People who partly responded at 0.1-3.0 mg/kg had some of the least clonal expansion seen.

The repertoire was sequenced with immunoSEQ multiplex PCR; TCRdb's copy has only in-frame clones and lacks some. The table includes around 95,000 clones, about 90% detected once. The chain recombines TRBV7-8 with TRBJ2-1, with D uncertain. The material was CD4+ or CD8+ T cells sorted from blood, obtained in a trial of the OX40 agonist ivuxolimab. The TCR originated in an adult with an advanced solid tumor such as melanoma, head and neck, liver or kidney cancer. The CDR3 nucleotides read TGTGCCAGCAGTAAACGAAATTGGGCTGGTATTAATCTCAATGAGCAGTTCTTC. It is translated as CASSKRNWAGINLNEQFF.